Sequencing of this T cell receptor (beta chain) was carried out in a study of glioma-infiltrating T cells after dendritic cell vaccination. Study at large: Patients had newly diagnosed or recurrent glioblastoma and received dendritic cell vaccines. Autologous tumor lysate-pulsed dendritic cell vaccination was given between the early 2000s and the early 2010s.

Primers: 60 V beta forward and 13 J beta reverse. The repertoire was sequenced with immunoSEQ multiplex PCR; TCRdb's copy has only in-frame clones and lacks some. The repertoire has some 110,000 clones, around 90% of them found once; the top ten carry 2.7%. Time point given: after dendritic cell vaccination, including at tumor progression/relapse. Selection required adequate fresh-frozen tumor tissue plus more than two years' survival data. Material: blood, obtained after dendritic cell vaccination. This sequence originates from a human donor with glioblastoma.

The CDR3 coding sequence is TGTGCCAGCAGCTTAGCGCCTAGCGGGAGGCCTAATAACAATGAGCAGTTCTTC. Translated, it gives CASSLAPSGRPNNNEQFF. The chain combines TRBV7-2 with TRBJ2-1; TRBD2 matches 11 bases. J was trimmed by 5 bases and V by 0 bases; bases with no gene match: 9. CDR3 size: 18 residues. Germline V gene sequence: CDR1 SGHTA, CDR2 FQGNSA.